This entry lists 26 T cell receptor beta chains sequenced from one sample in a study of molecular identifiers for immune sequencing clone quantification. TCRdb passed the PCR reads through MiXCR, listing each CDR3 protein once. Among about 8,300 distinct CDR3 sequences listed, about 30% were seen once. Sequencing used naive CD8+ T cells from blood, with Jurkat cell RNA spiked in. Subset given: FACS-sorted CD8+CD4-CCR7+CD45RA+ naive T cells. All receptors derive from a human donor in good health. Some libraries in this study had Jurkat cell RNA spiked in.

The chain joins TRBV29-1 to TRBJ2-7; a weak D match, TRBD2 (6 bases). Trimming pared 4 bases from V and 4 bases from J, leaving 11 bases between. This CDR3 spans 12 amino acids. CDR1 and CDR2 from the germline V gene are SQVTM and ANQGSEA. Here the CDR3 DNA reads TGCAGCGTTGCGGCGGGGTCGTACGAGCAGTACTTC. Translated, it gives CSVAAGSYEQYF.

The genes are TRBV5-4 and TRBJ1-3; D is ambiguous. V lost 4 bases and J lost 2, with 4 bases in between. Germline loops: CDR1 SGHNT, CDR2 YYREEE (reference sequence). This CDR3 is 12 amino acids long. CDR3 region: CASSLAGNTIYF. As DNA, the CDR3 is TGTGCCAGCAGCCTAGCTGGAAACACCATATATTTT.

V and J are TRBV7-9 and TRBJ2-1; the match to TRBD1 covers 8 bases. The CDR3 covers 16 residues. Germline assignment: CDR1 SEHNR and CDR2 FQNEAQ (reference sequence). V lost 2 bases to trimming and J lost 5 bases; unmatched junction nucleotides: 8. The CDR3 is CASSLIDRGRNNEQFF. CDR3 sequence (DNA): TGTGCCAGCAGCTTAATCGACAGGGGCCGTAACAATGAGCAGTTCTTC.

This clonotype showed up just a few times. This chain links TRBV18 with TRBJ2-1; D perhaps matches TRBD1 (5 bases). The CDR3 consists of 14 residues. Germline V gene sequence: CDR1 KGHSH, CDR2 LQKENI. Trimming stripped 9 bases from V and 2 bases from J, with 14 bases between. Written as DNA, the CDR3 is TGTGCCAGTCACGACAGTGAACCCTACAATGAGCAGTTCTTC. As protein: CASHDSEPYNEQFF.

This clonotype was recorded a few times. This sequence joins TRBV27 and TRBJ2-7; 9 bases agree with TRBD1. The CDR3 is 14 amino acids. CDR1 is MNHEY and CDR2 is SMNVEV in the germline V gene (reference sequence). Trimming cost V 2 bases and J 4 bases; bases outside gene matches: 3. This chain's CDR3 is CASSLVDRGYEQYF. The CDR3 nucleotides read TGTGCCAGCAGTTTAGTGGACAGGGGTTACGAGCAGTACTTC.

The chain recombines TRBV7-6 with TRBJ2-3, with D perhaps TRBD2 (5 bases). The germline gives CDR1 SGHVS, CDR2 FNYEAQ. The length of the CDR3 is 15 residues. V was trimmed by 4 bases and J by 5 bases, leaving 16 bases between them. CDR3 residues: CASSSTSSALDTQYF. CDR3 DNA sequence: TGTGCCAGCAGCTCAACGAGTAGCGCTCTAGATACGCAGTATTTT.

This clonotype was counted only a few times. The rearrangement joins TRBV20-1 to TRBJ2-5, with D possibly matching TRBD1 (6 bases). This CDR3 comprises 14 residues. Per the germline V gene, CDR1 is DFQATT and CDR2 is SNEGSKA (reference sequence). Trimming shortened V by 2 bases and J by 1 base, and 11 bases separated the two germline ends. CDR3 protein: CSARPTGSQETQYF. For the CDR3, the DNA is TGCAGTGCTAGACCCACAGGGAGCCAAGAGACCCAGTACTTC.

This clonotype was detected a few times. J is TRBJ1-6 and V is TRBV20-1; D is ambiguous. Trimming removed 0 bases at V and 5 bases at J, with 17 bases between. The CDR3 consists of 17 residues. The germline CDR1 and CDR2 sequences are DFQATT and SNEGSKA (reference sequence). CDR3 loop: CSARDLDAPYDNSPLHF. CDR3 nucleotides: TGCAGTGCTAGAGATCTGGACGCACCCTATGATAATTCACCCCTCCACTTT.

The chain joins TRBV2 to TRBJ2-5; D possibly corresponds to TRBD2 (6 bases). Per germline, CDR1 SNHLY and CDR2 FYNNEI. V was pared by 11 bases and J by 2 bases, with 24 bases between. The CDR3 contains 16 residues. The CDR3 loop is CAAAASLAGTQETQYF. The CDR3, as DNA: TGTGCCGCAGCCGCGAGTCTGGCGGGAACACAAGAGACCCAGTACTTC.

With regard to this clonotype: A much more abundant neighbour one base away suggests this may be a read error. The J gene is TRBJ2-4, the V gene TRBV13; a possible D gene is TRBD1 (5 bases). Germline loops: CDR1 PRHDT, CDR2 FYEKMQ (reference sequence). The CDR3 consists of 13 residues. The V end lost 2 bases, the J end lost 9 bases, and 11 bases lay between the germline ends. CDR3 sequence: CASSLLQGSIQYF. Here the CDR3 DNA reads TGTGCCAGCAGCTTACTCCAGGGAAGCATTCAGTACTTC.

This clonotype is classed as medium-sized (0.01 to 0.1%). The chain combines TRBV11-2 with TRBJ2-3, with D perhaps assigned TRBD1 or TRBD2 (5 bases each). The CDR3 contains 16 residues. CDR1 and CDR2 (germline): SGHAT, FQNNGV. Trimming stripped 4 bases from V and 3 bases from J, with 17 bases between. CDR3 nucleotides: TGTGCCAGCAGCTCCAGCGGCCAGGGCCGGACAGATACGCAGTATTTT. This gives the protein CASSSSGQGRTDTQYF.

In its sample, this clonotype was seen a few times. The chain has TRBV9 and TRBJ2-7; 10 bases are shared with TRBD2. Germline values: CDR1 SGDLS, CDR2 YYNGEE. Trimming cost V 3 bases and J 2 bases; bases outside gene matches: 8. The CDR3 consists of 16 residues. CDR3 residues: CASSASLAGDPYEQYF. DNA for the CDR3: TGTGCCAGCAGCGCGTCCCTAGCGGGAGACCCCTACGAGCAGTACTTC. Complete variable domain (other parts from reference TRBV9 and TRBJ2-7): DSGVTQTPKHLITATGQRVTLRCSPRSGDLSVYWYQQSLDQGLQFLIQYYNGEERAKGNILERFSAQQFPDLHSELNLSSLELGDSALYFCASSASLAGDPYEQYFGPGTRLTVT.

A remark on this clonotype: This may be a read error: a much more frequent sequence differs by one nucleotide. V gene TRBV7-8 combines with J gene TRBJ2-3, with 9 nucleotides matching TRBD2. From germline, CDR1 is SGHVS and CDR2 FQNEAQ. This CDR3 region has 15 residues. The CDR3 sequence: CASSRPGLAVDTLYF. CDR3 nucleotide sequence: TGTGCCAGCAGTCGTCCGGGACTAGCAGTGGATACGCTGTATTTT. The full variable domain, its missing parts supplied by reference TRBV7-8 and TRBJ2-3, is GAGVSQSPRYKVAKRGQDVALRCDPISGHVSLFWYQQALGQGPEFLTYFQNEAQLDKSGLPSDRFFAERPEGSVSTLKIQRTQQEDSAVYLCASSRPGLAVDTLYFGPGTRLTVL.

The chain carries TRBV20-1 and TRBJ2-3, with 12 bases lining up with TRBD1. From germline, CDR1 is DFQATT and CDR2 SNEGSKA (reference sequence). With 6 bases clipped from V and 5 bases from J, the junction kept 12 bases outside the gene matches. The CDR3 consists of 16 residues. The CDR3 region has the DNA TGCAGTGCACCTCCGGGACAGGGGGCGCGAGGAGATACGCAGTATTTT. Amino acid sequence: CSAPPGQGARGDTQYF.

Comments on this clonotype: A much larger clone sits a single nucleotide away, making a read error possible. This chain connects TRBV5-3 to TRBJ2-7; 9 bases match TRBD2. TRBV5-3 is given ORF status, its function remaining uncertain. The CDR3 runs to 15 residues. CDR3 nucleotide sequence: TGTGCCAGCAGCTTGGTTAGCGGGAGCGCCTACGAGCAGTACTTC. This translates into CASSLVSGSAYEQYF.

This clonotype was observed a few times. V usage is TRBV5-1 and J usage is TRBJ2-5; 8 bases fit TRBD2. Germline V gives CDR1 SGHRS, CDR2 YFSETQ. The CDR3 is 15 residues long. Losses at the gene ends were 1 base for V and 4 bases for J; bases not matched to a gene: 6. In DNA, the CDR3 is TGCGCCAGCAGCTTGCGCGGGAGGCCGGGAGAGACCCAGTACTTC. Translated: CASSLRGRPGETQYF.

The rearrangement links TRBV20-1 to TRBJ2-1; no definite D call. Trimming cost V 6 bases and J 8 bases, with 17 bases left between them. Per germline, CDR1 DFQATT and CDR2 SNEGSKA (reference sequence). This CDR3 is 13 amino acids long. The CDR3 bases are TGCAGTGCACCCATCCTCCAACCCCATGAGCAGTTCTTC. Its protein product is CSAPILQPHEQFF.

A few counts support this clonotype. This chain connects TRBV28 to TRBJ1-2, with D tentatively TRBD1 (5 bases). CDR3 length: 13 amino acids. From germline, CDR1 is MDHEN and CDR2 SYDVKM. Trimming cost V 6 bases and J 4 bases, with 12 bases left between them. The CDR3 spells CASSQAGLYGYTF. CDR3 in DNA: TGTGCCAGCAGCCAGGCAGGGCTCTATGGCTACACCTTC.

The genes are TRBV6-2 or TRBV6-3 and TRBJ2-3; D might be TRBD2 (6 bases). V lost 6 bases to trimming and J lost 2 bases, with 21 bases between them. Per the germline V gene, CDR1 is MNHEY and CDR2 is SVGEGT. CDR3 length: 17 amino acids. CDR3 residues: CASSWRRGTIYTDTQYF. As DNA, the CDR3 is TGTGCCAGCAGCTGGAGGCGGGGAACTATTTACACAGATACGCAGTATTTT.

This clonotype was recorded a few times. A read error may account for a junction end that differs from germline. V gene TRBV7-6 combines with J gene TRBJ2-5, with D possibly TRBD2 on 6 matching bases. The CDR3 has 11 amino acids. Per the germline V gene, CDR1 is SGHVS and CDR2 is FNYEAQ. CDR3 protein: CASSLSGPLHF. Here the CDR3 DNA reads TGTGCCAGCAGCCTTAGCGGACCCTTACACTTC.

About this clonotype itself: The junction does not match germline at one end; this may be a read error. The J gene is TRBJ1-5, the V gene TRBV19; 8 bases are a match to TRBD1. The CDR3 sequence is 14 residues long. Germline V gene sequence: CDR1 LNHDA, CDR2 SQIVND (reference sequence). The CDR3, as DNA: TGTGCCAGTGGTCCCGGACAGGGAGGACAGCCCCAGCAATTT. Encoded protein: CASGPGQGGQPQQF.

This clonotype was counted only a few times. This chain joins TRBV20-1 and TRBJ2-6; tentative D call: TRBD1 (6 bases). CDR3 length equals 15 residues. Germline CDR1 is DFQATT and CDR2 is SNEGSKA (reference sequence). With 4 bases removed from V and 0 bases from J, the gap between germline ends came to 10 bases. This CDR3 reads CSATRDISGANVLTF. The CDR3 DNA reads TGCAGTGCTACCAGGGACATCTCTGGGGCCAACGTCCTGACTTTC.

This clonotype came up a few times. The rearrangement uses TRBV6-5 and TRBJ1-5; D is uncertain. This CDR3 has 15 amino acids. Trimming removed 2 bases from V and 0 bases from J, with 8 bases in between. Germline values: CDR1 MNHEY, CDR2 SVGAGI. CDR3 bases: TGTGCCAGCAGTTACCGCCACGATAGCAATCAGCCCCAGCATTTT. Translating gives CASSYRHDSNQPQHF.

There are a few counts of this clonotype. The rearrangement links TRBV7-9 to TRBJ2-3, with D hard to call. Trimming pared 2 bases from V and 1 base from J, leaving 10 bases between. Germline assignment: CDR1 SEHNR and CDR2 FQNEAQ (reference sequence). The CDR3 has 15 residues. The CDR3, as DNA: TGTGCCAGCAGCTTACCCTTTAGGGGCACAGATACGCAGTATTTT. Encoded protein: CASSLPFRGTDTQYF.

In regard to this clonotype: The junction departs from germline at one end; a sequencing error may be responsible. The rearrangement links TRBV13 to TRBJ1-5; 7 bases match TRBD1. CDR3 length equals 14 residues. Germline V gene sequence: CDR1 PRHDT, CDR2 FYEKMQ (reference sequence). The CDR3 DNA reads TGTGCCAGCAGCTCCAGGGGGGGGGATCAGCCCCAGCGTTTT. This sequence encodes CASSSRGGDQPQRF.

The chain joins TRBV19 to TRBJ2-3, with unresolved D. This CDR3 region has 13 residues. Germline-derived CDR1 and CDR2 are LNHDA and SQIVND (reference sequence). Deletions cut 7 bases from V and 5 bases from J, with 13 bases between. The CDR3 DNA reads TGTGCCAGTAACGACAACCCCTTAGATACGCAGTATTTT. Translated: CASNDNPLDTQYF.